This T cell receptor (beta chain) was sequenced for a study of T cell changes during pregnancy in multiple sclerosis. TCRdb keeps only in-frame clones here, not all; method: immunoSEQ multiplex PCR. The sample consists of 50,000 or so clones, around 92% of them appearing once. CDR1 SEHNR and CDR2 FQNEAQ come from the germline V gene (reference sequence). Trimming cost V 5 bases and J 4 bases; bases outside gene matches: 16. The CDR3 totals 17 residues. The sequence came from a female donor with multiple sclerosis, enrolled in a pregnancy study. The chain combines TRBV7-9 with TRBJ2-7; 8 bases match TRBD1. The sequencing used peripheral blood, collected in the third trimester of pregnancy. The CDR3 spells CASSLIDRGPKRYEQYF. The CDR3 DNA reads as TGTGCCAGCAGCCTAATCGACAGGGGACCGAAGCGTTACGAGCAGTACTTC.